This TCR beta chain was found in a study of shared clonotypes between healthy human individuals (dated by TCRdb to between 2020 and 2021). About the study as a whole: Three men and a couple of women, aged 18 to 49 years, made up the cohort. Libraries were prepared and TCR repertoires were sequenced by different laboratories using diverse techniques, in order to increase sequencing depth and limit assay-specific biases. Per donor, three plates each were used for CD4 naive and CD4 memory, two for CD8 naive, and one for CD8 memory. Blood TCR repertoires of about five healthy adults were deeply sequenced to estimate repertoire size and the extent of clonotype sharing between individuals. Between about 0.8 and 8.9 billion PBMCs per donor were obtained by leukapheresis. Overall study outcomes, separate from this receptor: Estimated clonotype richness was generally larger for naive than for memory subsets. Because the study included a small number of donors, the genetic and exposure-history diversity represented was limited. Only blood was sampled, and tissue TCR repertoires likely differ from those in blood. Across four donors, roughly 5.1% of naive CD4, around 3.5% of naive CD8, approximately 2.5% of memory CD4, and approximately 0.4% of memory CD8 clonotypes were shared. Even with the large sequencing depth, rarefaction of the sorted-subset datasets indicated that sequencing was incomplete. Higher generation probabilities were observed for clonotypes shared by all four sorted-subset donors than for non-shared clonotypes. Pairwise subsampling indicated that sequencing depth was expected to affect the degree of clonotype sharing among donors.

CD8 naive samples were CD45RO-negative cells positively selected for CCR7, giving a CD45RA+CCR7+ population that excluded TemRA cells. The donors were healthy, HIV-negative adults who had no recently reported acute infections or vaccinations. Only Caucasian adults living in Nashville, Tennessee, USA were represented among the donors. After blood collection by leukapheresis, PBMCs were isolated using Ficoll-Histopaque density gradient centrifugation and then cryopreserved in the vapor phase of liquid nitrogen. Analytical flow cytometry was used to check the purity and quantity of every magnetically sorted T cell population. From each sorted fraction, genomic DNA was isolated and quantified by UV absorbance on a Nanodrop 2000c. Using the deep immunoSEQ assay, TCR CDR3 regions were amplified from genomic DNA by multiplex PCR. Genomic DNA extracted from each cell subset was distributed evenly over all wells of several immunoSEQ 96-well plates, and each plate served as one replicate. For sorted subsets, approximately 210 ng genomic DNA, equal to about 30,000 T cell genomes, was loaded into each replicate PCR. Purified libraries were measured with a Qubit 3.0 fluorometer, size-checked on a Bioanalyzer 2100, and measured again with the KAPA Library Quantification kit. A separate single-read 150-cycle Illumina NextSeq 550 flow cell was used to sequence each immunoSEQ 96-well plate. The authors' analysis ran thus. Because only junctional sequences without quality scores were contained in the immunoSEQ output, filtering matching that applied to full-length reads could not be performed. To assign V/J genes and CDR3, sequences were annotated against IMGT germline references using PyIR, a Python wrapper for IgBLAST v1.9. Reads were removed for weak V/J assignments (E-value above 1e-6), missing CDR3, stop codons, out-of-frame junctions, or ambiguous translated residues. A V3J clonotype was defined by an identical inferred V gene, J gene, and CDR3 amino acid sequence. Percentage overlap between repertoires was computed as shared unique clonotypes divided by the size of the smaller repertoire. Repertoire richness was assessed with RTK rarefaction, the Chao1 estimator, and Recon v2.1 estimates of unobserved clonotypes. Generation probabilities for all TCRbeta clonotypes obtained by the gDNA method from a handful of donors were computed using OLGA. The source is immuneACCESS, and TCRdb retained only in-frame sequences with V and J called. Part of the clones is not carried over; for the studies checked, unresolved V genes explain less than half of this, and the remainder is unexplained. V and J calls and clone size are copied from that table; D and trimming were computed from the DNA. Across this sample there are 1.5 million to 2.5 million clones, with about 95% seen only once. More than 0.9% of the sample is taken by the ten largest.

CDR1 is given as SGHTA and CDR2 as FQGNSA, both from the germline V gene. The CDR3 spans 17 residues, from the cysteine through the phenylalanine. The only DNA kept is the CDR3, 51 bases in frame from the first base. The junction shows trimming of 7 bases on V and 1 base on J, and the gene matches do not reach 13 bases of it. Regarding this clone: Its specific antigen is unknown. Base-call qualities are not available, and no considerably larger clone is one nucleotide away.

The sample comprised naive CD8+ T cells sorted from blood. The meaning of the sample's cell subset or site label: CD45RA+CCR7+. The sequence joins TRBV7-2 to TRBJ2-7, and 10 junctional nucleotides match TRBD2. This TCR came from a young man in good health. The DNA sequence is as follows: TGTGCCAGCACTCTGGGCCCCCGGACTAGCGGATCCTACGAGCAGTACTTC. The translation is CASTLGPRTSGSYEQYF.